This T cell receptor beta chain derives from a study of blood T cell repertoires in COVID-19. Background on the study: There were acute and convalescent COVID-19 samples, and they came from the United States, Italy and Spain. Nucleic acid was either cDNA or gDNA, and it came from T cells, B-cell-depleted T cells, or PBMCs.

Germline CDR1 GTSNPN, CDR2 SVGIG (reference sequence). The CDR3 spans 13 residues. J was trimmed by 8 bases and V by 5 bases; bases with no gene match: 8. This clone was recorded only once. Seattle-derived patients entered the study during active infection and were followed longitudinally. In the original workflow: Estimation of nucleated cell counts was performed using reference gene primer amplification. Assay: immunoSEQ multiplex PCR; the TCRdb copy retains only in-frame clones and omits some. Clonal size and the V and J genes are those of that table, whereas D and trimming came from the DNA. The profile shows approximately 93,000 clones, about 86% of them singletons.

Sequenced: peripheral blood. The source is a man in his forties or fifties with COVID-19, enrolled during active disease. The chain combines TRBV30 with TRBJ2-1; TRBD1 matches 8 bases. CDR3 DNA: TGTGCCTGGTCAGGGGGACAGGTCGATGAGCAGTTCTTC. Translating it yields CAWSGGQVDEQFF. The entire variable domain, with the rest obtained from reference TRBV30 and TRBJ2-1, is as follows: SQTIHQWPATLVQPVGSPLSLECTVEGTSNPNLYWYRQAAGRGLQLLFYSVGIGQISSEVPQNLSASRPQDRQFILSSKKLLLSDSGFYLCAWSGGQVDEQFFGPGTRLTVL.